These T cell receptor beta chains were read from a single sample in a study of blood T cell repertoires in COVID-19. TCRdb's table, derived via immunoSEQ multiplex PCR, lists solely in-frame clones and lacks some. Of 250,000 to 350,000 clones listed, around 89% were seen once; the top ten hold more than 0.75%. Source material: peripheral blood. The receptor set was obtained from a man aged 25 to 45 with acute or convalescent COVID-19. Both conserved end residues are part of each CDR3. The D gene is left open where the match is weak. Size is stated for part of the rows, as once, few or many counts, or as a class when the clone is expanded.

TRBJ2-1 once TRBV7-9 TRBD2 CASSLSGGGAILNEQFF TGTGCCAGCAGCTTATCTGGCGGGGGGGCCATTTTGAATGAGCAGTTCTTC
TRBJ2-3 - TRBV7-3 - CASSLGGRTDTQYF TGTGCCAGCAGCCTGGGGGGAAGGACAGATACGCAGTATTTT
TRBJ1-5 - TRBV28 - CASSDGGPQHF TGTGCCAGCTCCGACGGGGGGCCCCAGCATTTT
TRBJ1-6 - TRBV28 - CASTSTPRMRAGSPLHF TGTGCCAGCACCTCCACTCCCAGGATGAGGGCCGGGTCACCCCTCCACTTT
TRBJ1-2 - TRBV6-6 - CASRRGNLRGYTF TGTGCCAGCAGACGCGGGAACCTAAGGGGCTACACCTTC
TRBJ1-2 once TRBV18 TRBD1 CASSPGRDRAYDYGYTF TGTGCCAGCTCACCGGGCCGGGACAGGGCGTATGACTATGGCTACACCTTC
TRBJ2-1 - TRBV10-2 TRBD2 CASSDPQRGGSNEQFF TGCGCCAGCAGTGACCCTCAAAGGGGCGGGAGTAATGAGCAGTTCTTC
TRBJ1-2 - TRBV29-1 TRBD1 CSVDSQGAGGYTF TGCAGCGTTGATAGTCAGGGGGCTGGTGGCTACACCTTC
TRBJ1-4 - TRBV6-7 TRBD1 CASTEFLDRGEKLFF TGTGCCAGCACCGAGTTCTTGGACAGGGGGGAAAAACTGTTTTTT
TRBJ2-5 - TRBV30 - CAWSKLGQRGTQYF TGTGCCTGGAGTAAGCTAGGGCAAAGGGGGACCCAGTACTTC
TRBJ2-7 - TRBV5-1 - CASSLASYEQYF TGCGCCAGCAGCTTAGCTTCCTACGAGCAGTACTTC
TRBJ2-5 - TRBV19 - CASTLEETQYF TGTGCCAGTACCCTGGAGGAGACCCAGTACTTC
TRBJ1-5 - TRBV3-1/TRBV3-2 - CASSQDRGNNQPQHF TGTGCCAGCAGCCAAGACAGGGGAAACAATCAGCCCCAGCATTTT
TRBJ2-7 - TRBV6-5 - CASSSNSPPYEQYF TGTGCCAGCAGCTCGAACTCCCCCCCCTACGAGCAGTACTTC
TRBJ2-7 - TRBV2 TRBD1 CASRKLGQGYEQYF TGTGCCAGCAGGAAGCTGGGACAGGGGTACGAGCAGTACTTC
TRBJ2-7 - TRBV29-1 - CSVARAKGLNSYEQYF TGCAGCGTAGCCCGGGCGAAGGGACTGAACTCCTACGAGCAGTACTTC
TRBJ1-2 - TRBV27 TRBD1 CASSFLRRTGGGGYTF TGTGCCAGCAGTTTTTTAAGACGGACAGGGGGAGGCGGCTACACCTTC
TRBJ1-3 - TRBV21-1 - CASKDRGGFKTSGNTIYF TGTGCCAGCAAGGACCGGGGGGGCTTCAAAACCTCTGGAAACACCATATATTTT
TRBJ1-2 - TRBV28 - CASSLAETGYTF TGTGCCAGCAGTTTGGCAGAGACAGGCTACACCTTC
TRBJ1-2 - TRBV30 - CAWSVVGVGGYTF TGTGCCTGGAGTGTAGTAGGGGTCGGCGGCTACACCTTC
TRBJ1-3 - TRBV2 - CASQLRGNTIYF TGTGCCAGCCAACTTCGTGGAAACACCATATATTTT
TRBJ1-3 few TRBV5-1 - CASSPRGPAGNTIYF TGCGCCAGCAGTCCCAGGGGCCCGGCTGGAAACACCATATATTTT
TRBJ2-2 - TRBV5-5 - CATTLGTLNTGELFF TGTGCCACAACCCTCGGGACACTGAACACCGGGGAGCTGTTTTTT
TRBJ2-7 once TRBV28 - CASSPTPRNEQYF TGTGCCAGCAGTCCCACCCCTAGAAACGAGCAGTACTTC
TRBJ1-1 - TRBV2 - CASSDETGTEAFF TGTGCCAGCAGTGATGAAACAGGGACTGAAGCTTTCTTT
TRBJ2-2 - TRBV7-2 TRBD1 CASSLARRGRGGELFF TGTGCCAGCAGCTTAGCCCGCAGGGGGCGCGGCGGGGAGCTGTTTTTT
TRBJ1-1 few TRBV19 - CASSIRRSSGQTNTEAFF TGTGCCAGTAGTATTCGGAGGTCGTCGGGACAAACGAACACTGAAGCTTTCTTT